The source of this T cell receptor (beta chain) is a study of radiation and T cells in renal cell carcinoma. About the study: Nephrectomy followed 15 Gy stereotactic body radiation by 4 weeks. General study findings and limits: Top tumor clonotypes rose in blood 2 weeks post-radiation, then contracted.

The time point is: blood 2 weeks post-SBRT. Treatment here: 15 Gy SBRT to primary tumor, nephrectomy 4 weeks later. The assay was immunoSEQ multiplex PCR, and TCRdb's table has in-frame clones only and misses some. The sample contains roughly 130,000 clones, around 90% of which appear only once. The ends lost 3 bases at V and 0 bases at J; junction bases unmatched: 8. The germline gives CDR1 MNHNS, CDR2 SASEGT. The CDR3 covers 18 residues. As for this clone: What it recognizes is unknown.

This sequence was found in a woman in her sixties or seventies with renal cell carcinoma. Sequencing used blood, obtained from a patient whose treatment included radiotherapy and nephrectomy. The chain is built from TRBV6-1 and TRBJ2-7; 13 bases line up with TRBD2. The CDR3 here is CASSDRTSGGHRSYEQYF. The CDR3 nucleotides read TGTGCCAGCAGTGACCGGACTAGCGGGGGCCACCGCTCCTACGAGCAGTACTTC.